This T cell receptor beta chain stems from a study of early T cells in non-severe SARS-CoV-2 infection. Study-level background: From unsorted whole blood, bulk RNA was sequenced, and the chains remained unpaired.

The CDR3 has 14 amino acids. The germline CDR1 and CDR2 sequences are DFQATT and SNEGSKA (reference sequence). Trimming stripped 2 bases from V and 8 bases from J, with 16 bases between. Tagging with unique molecular identifiers was applied to individual cDNA molecules. Using its own MiXCR run on the 5' RACE reads, TCRdb lists one record per CDR3 protein. The sample lists roughly 69,000 distinct CDR3 sequences; roughly a tenth were seen once. There are a few counts of this clonotype. What it binds is unknown. Study conclusions and caveats: Matches to VDJdb favored anti-spike CD8 responses and missed private and CD4 specificities.

This rearrangement joins TRBV20-1 to TRBJ2-1; D remains unclear. Sequenced: whole blood. This receptor was taken from an adult who was a healthcare worker with PCR-confirmed SARS-CoV-2 infection or an uninfected control (not recorded which). This CDR3 reads CSARPVGWADEQFF. CDR3 coding DNA: TGCAGTGCTAGACCCGTAGGATGGGCGGATGAGCAGTTCTTC.